This T cell receptor (beta chain) appears in the sequencing data of a study of cytomegalovirus exposure and HLA in healthy donors. Notes on the study in general: A few chains tied to CMV proved CMV antigen-specific in vitro. According to the study, approximately 150 TCR beta chains were cytomegalovirus-associated. The study found most TCR sequences rare, yet found some public TCRs in many donors.

On this clone: The antigen is unknown.

CDR1 and CDR2 (germline): SQVTM, ANQGSEA. The CDR3 has 12 amino acids. The ends were cut back, 7 bases at V and 4 bases at J, with 13 bases in the middle. Only in-frame clones appear in the TCRdb table, and some are missing; sequencing was by immunoSEQ multiplex PCR. The sample carries roughly 220,000 clones, over 80% recorded once. The chain couples TRBV29-1 to TRBJ1-1, with D possibly matching TRBD1 (6 bases). The clonotype was recovered from a woman aged 30 to 39 in good health and CMV-seropositive. The specimen sequenced was PBMCs. DNA of the CDR3: TGCAGCGGTGGGTTAGGGGGCACTGAAGCTTTCTTT. It encodes CSGGLGGTEAFF. Full variable domain (remainder filled in from reference TRBV29-1 and TRBJ1-1): SAVISQKPSRDICQRGTSLTIQCQVDSQVTMMFWYRQQPGQSLTLIATANQGSEATYESGFVIDKFPISRPNLTFSTLTVSNMSPEDSSIYLCSGGLGGTEAFFGQGTRLTVV.